Sequencing of this TCR beta chain was carried out in a study of blood T cell repertoires in COVID-19 (dated by TCRdb to the early 2020s). The study in broad terms: Samples covering the acute and convalescent phases of COVID-19 were provided by collaborators in the United States, Italy and Spain. The material from the prospective study consisted of cDNA or gDNA derived from T cells, B-cell-depleted T cells, or PBMCs. The dataset comprised deeply sampled blood TCRbeta repertoires from subjects exposed to, actively infected with, or recovered from COVID-19. The repertoires were released in a freely available public database meant as a resource for research on the immune response to SARS-CoV-2. The samples were drawn from two sources: the first 160 participants of the ongoing ImmuneRACE study, and 950 to 1,500 subjects contributed by 6 global collaborators. The sample metadata nearly always contained a de-identified subject ID, COVID-19 status, age in years and sex. Where HLA class I and class II types were available, the types were taken from metadata supplied by the sample provider, not from assay-based typing.

Results the study describes overall, beyond this receptor: How much clinical and demographic metadata was included differed by source and by participant, and the metadata was provided uncurated.

The immunoSEQ Assay, a bias-controlled multiplex PCR, was used to amplify TCRbeta CDR3 regions from genomic DNA. For the original study's pipeline: The number of nucleated cells in each sample was estimated by amplification of reference gene primers within the assay. To quantify the absolute abundance of each unique TCRbeta CDR3 rearrangement, sequence reads were collapsed and filtered. Productive Simpson clonality was computed per sample as the square root of Simpson's diversity index over productive rearrangements. TCRdb obtained this table from immuneACCESS and retained in-frame rearrangements with V and J assigned. These tables miss some clones; where compared with another copy, unresolved V genes account for less than half of the shortfall, and the remainder is unexplained. V and J calls and clone size are those listed in that table; D and trimming were worked out from the DNA. This sample gives about 340,000 clones in total; around 86% of them show up just once. Together, the top ten hold roughly 4.2% of the sample.

Notes on this clone: There is no known antigen for this receptor. Base qualities are not provided; no much larger clone lies one nucleotide away.

Enrolling through a virtual design, the prospective study's participants ranged in age from about 18 to 100 years and lived across roughly 23 United States geographic areas. In the prospective study, participants were assigned to cohorts based on the clinical history participants reported in a screening survey and a study questionnaire. Each participant in the prospective study had whole blood, serum and a nasopharyngeal or oropharyngeal swab collected by mobile phlebotomists. Prospective study participants could optionally give additional blood draws and questionnaires over an approximately two-month period. Blood samples from the prospective study were shipped frozen or at room temperature prior to DNA extraction. The CDR3 measures 16 amino acids from cysteine to phenylalanine. Only the CDR3 DNA stays, 48 bases, in frame from base 1. V and J are truncated by 5 bases and 1 base respectively, leaving an intervening sequence of 17 bases. CDR1 and CDR2 are drawn from the germline V gene: SGHRS, YFSETQ.

The source of this sequence is a woman aged 40 to 49 with acute COVID-19. The sequence is built from TRBV5-1 and TRBJ2-3; TRBD1 is perhaps the D gene, given 6 matching bases. Material: PBMCs or T cells enriched from blood (not recorded which). CDR3 loop: CASSPNTGSGTDTQYF. Read as DNA, the sequence is TGCGCCAGCAGTCCAAACACAGGGTCCGGCACAGATACGCAGTATTTT.